A single sample gave rise to the 22 T cell receptor beta chains below, sequenced in a study of blood T cell repertoires in COVID-19. The table came from immunoSEQ multiplex PCR; TCRdb's copy has only in-frame clones and leaves some out. The table shows about 220,000 clones, with around four fifths occurring only once. The source material was peripheral blood. Every receptor here comes from a man between 25 and 39 years old with active or convalescent COVID-19.

The chain combines TRBV2 with TRBJ1-4; perhaps TRBD1 as D (6 bases). Trimming removed 1 base at V and 4 bases at J, with 10 bases between. The CDR3 sequence is 15 residues long. Germline-derived CDR1 and CDR2 are SNHLY and FYNNEI. CDR3 sequence: CASSEGTAFNEKLFF. Written as DNA, the CDR3 is TGTGCCAGCAGTGAAGGGACAGCTTTTAATGAAAAACTGTTTTTT.

This clone has at least ten counts. This chain links TRBV19 with TRBJ1-1; TRBD1 is a possible D gene (5 bases). V gave up 4 bases and J gave up 3 bases, with 12 bases separating them. CDR1 and CDR2 (germline): LNHDA, SQIVND (reference sequence). This CDR3 comprises 14 residues. The DNA for the CDR3 is TGTGCCAGTAGTAATCCCCAGGGTTACACTGAAGCTTTCTTT. It encodes CASSNPQGYTEAFF. The whole variable domain, remainder taken from reference TRBV19 and TRBJ1-1, is DGGITQSPKYLFRKEGQNVTLSCEQNLNHDAMYWYRQDPGQGLRLIYYSQIVNDFQKGDIAEGYSVSREKKESFPLTVTSAQKNPTAFYLCASSNPQGYTEAFFGQGTRLTVV.

The V gene is TRBV5-8, the J gene TRBJ1-4; the match to TRBD1 covers 8 bases. This CDR3 has 16 amino acids. V was clipped by 4 bases and J by 8 bases; unmatched bases: 13. Germline V gives CDR1 SGHTS, CDR2 YDEGEE. The CDR3 sequence is CASSGGVGTGKEKLFF. The CDR3 nucleotides are TGTGCCAGCAGCGGGGGAGTGGGGACAGGCAAAGAAAAACTGTTTTTT. The variable domain in full, completed from reference TRBV5-8 and TRBJ1-4, reads EAGVTQSPTHLIKTRGQQATLRCSPISGHTSVYWYQQALGLGLQFLLWYDEGEERNRGNFPPRFSGRQFPNYSSELNVNALELEDSALYLCASSGGVGTGKEKLFFGSGTQLSVL.

Written as DNA, the CDR3 is TGTGCCAGCAGTGAACGGGTAGCGGGGGGCACAGATACGCAGTATTTT. This sequence encodes CASSERVAGGTDTQYF. The chain employs TRBV6-1 and TRBJ2-3, with TRBD2 matching 9 bases. V was pared by 2 bases and J by 1 base, with 4 bases of the junction left unmatched. The CDR3 covers 16 residues. Germline CDR1 and CDR2: MNHNS and SASEGT.

This chain joins TRBV4-3 and TRBJ1-2; 9 bases map to TRBD1. This CDR3 comprises 14 residues. Germline CDR1 and CDR2: LGHNA and YSLEER. Trimming at V came to 6 bases and at J to 6 bases, leaving 8 bases not matched to a gene. CDR3 region: CASRLRDRVDGYTF. The CDR3 DNA reads as TGCGCCAGCAGACTCCGGGACAGGGTTGATGGCTACACCTTC.

CDR3 region: CASSPRTGTATYEQYF. The CDR3 region has the DNA TGTGCCAGCTCACCACGTACCGGGACAGCCACCTACGAGCAGTACTTC. The V call is TRBV18, the J call TRBJ2-7; 7 positions agree with TRBD1. Germline CDR1 and CDR2: KGHSH and LQKENI. The CDR3 has 16 amino acids. J gave up 2 bases and V 1 base, and 8 bases lay outside the gene matches.

J is TRBJ1-3 and V is TRBV6-1; the D gene is possibly TRBD1 (5 bases). Germline CDR1 reads MNHNS; CDR2 reads SASEGT. The CDR3 runs 13 residues. V was trimmed by 2 bases and J by 7 bases, leaving 9 bases between them. The CDR3 region has the DNA TGTGCCAGCAGTGAAAGTAGGGGTAACACCATATATTTT. Protein sequence: CASSESRGNTIYF.

The DNA for the CDR3 is TGTGCCAGTAGACCCCCCGGGGGCACAGATACGCAGTATTTT. Translation gives CASRPPGGTDTQYF. The J gene is TRBJ2-3, the V gene TRBV19; tentatively, D is TRBD2 (5 bases). This CDR3 region has 14 residues. Germline V gives CDR1 LNHDA, CDR2 SQIVND (reference sequence). Trimming cost V 6 bases and J 1 base, with 11 bases left between them.

The J gene is TRBJ2-3, the V gene TRBV28; 11 nucleotides match TRBD2. Per the germline V gene, CDR1 is MDHEN and CDR2 is SYDVKM. This CDR3 contains 18 residues. J was trimmed by 0 bases and V by 6 bases; bases with no gene match: 11. The CDR3 region has the DNA TGTGCCAGCAGCTTGGGGCCTAGCGGGAGGTCTAGCACAGATACGCAGTATTTT. It encodes CASSLGPSGRSSTDTQYF.

The V and J genes are TRBV28 and TRBJ1-2, with D possibly TRBD1 on 6 matching bases. Germline-derived CDR1 and CDR2 are MDHEN and SYDVKM. V gave up 2 bases and J gave up 0 bases, with 13 bases separating them. This CDR3 has 16 residues. The CDR3 loop is CASSLQGLRTNYGYTF. In DNA form, the CDR3 reads TGTGCCAGCAGTTTACAGGGGCTCCGGACTAACTATGGCTACACCTTC.

This chain joins TRBV7-2 and TRBJ1-1, with D unresolved. CDR1 and CDR2 from the germline V gene are SGHTA and FQGNSA. This CDR3 contains 13 residues. V was pared by 5 bases and J by 1 base, with 8 bases between. Here the CDR3 reads CASSGERNTEAFF. The CDR3 DNA reads as TGTGCCAGCAGCGGAGAGAGGAACACTGAAGCTTTCTTT.

This chain joins TRBV4-2 and TRBJ2-2; 13 positions match TRBD2. This CDR3 has 18 amino acids. The V gene's germline CDR1 is LGHNA and CDR2 YNFKEQ. V dropped 0 bases and J dropped 5; count of bases not matched to a gene: 6. The CDR3 bases are TGTGCCAGCAGCCAAGAACCCCCGACTAGCGGGAGGACCGGGGAGCTGTTTTTT. It codes for CASSQEPPTSGRTGELFF.

The chain joins TRBV12-3 or TRBV12-4 to TRBJ1-1, with D hard to call. The CDR3 is 13 amino acids. V was clipped by 6 bases and J by 7 bases, with 15 bases between them. The CDR3, as DNA: TGTGCCAGCAGAATCGACCAATGGAGTGAAGCTTTCTTT. Its translation is CASRIDQWSEAFF.

This clone has just one count. The chain employs TRBV28 and TRBJ1-3, with D possibly being TRBD1 (5 bases). V was clipped by 2 bases and J by 16 bases, with 18 bases between them. Germline lookup yields CDR1 MDHEN and CDR2 SYDVKM. CDR3 length: 13 amino acids. CDR3: CASSLGGESHRYF. The CDR3 region has the DNA TGTGCCAGCAGTTTAGGGGGGGAGTCCCATCGTTATTTT.

Here the CDR3 DNA reads TGTGCCAGCAGCTCTTGGACTAGCGGGTACGAGCAGTACTTC. Encoded protein: CASSSWTSGYEQYF. The rearrangement uses TRBV7-2 and TRBJ2-7, with TRBD2 identical over 11 bases. Germline CDR1 is SGHTA and CDR2 is FQGNSA. V shed 4 bases and J 4 bases; nucleotides not matched to a gene: 3. This CDR3 comprises 14 residues. The entire variable domain, with the rest obtained from reference TRBV7-2 and TRBJ2-7, is as follows: GAGVSQSPSNKVTEKGKDVELRCDPISGHTALYWYRQSLGQGLEFLIYFQGNSAPDKSGLPSDRFSAERTGGSVSTLTIQRTQQEDSAVYLCASSSWTSGYEQYFGPGTRLTVT.

This sequence joins TRBV19 and TRBJ1-5; 11 positions match TRBD1. Per the germline V gene, CDR1 is LNHDA and CDR2 is SQIVND (reference sequence). V shed 9 bases, J shed 5 bases, and the junction held 6 bases outside the gene matches. The CDR3 is made up of 14 amino acids. CDR3 DNA: TGTGCCAGCGGACAGGGGGCGGGTTATCAGCCCCAGCATTTT. Translated, it gives CASGQGAGYQPQHF.

V gene TRBV5-1 combines with J gene TRBJ2-1; 11 bases match TRBD2. J was trimmed by 4 bases and V by 2 bases; bases with no gene match: 5. This CDR3 is built from 16 residues. Germline CDR1 reads SGHRS; CDR2 reads YFSETQ. In DNA, the CDR3 is TGCGCCAGCAGCTTAAGGGGACTAGCGGATTACAATGAGCAGTTCTTC. It encodes CASSLRGLADYNEQFF.

The rearrangement links TRBV14 to TRBJ2-1, with 7 bases lining up with TRBD2. V lost 5 bases and J lost 6; bases outside the gene matches: 4. The germline CDR1 and CDR2 sequences are SGHDN and FVKESK. This CDR3 spans 13 amino acids. This chain's CDR3 is CASSGGRGNEQFF. The CDR3 DNA is TGTGCCAGCAGCGGAGGGAGGGGCAATGAGCAGTTCTTC.

V gene TRBV6-6 combines with J gene TRBJ1-5, with D perhaps matching TRBD1 (6 bases). CDR1 is MNHNY and CDR2 is SVGAGI in the germline V gene (reference sequence). V gave up 5 bases and J gave up 2 bases, with 16 bases separating them. CDR3 size: 16 residues. CDR3 DNA: TGTGCCAGCAGTGTTACAGGGCCAAATGGCAATCAGCCCCAGCATTTT. The encoded protein is CASSVTGPNGNQPQHF.

On this clone: The sample carries other DNA sequences with the same CDR3. J is TRBJ1-3 and V is TRBV20-1, with no clear D. This CDR3 region has 13 residues. With 3 bases removed from V and 4 bases from J, the gap between germline ends came to 10 bases. Germline CDR1 reads DFQATT; CDR2 reads SNEGSKA (reference sequence). As DNA, the CDR3 is TGCAGTGCTAGTTCGGGGTCCGGAAACACCATATATTTT. It specifies CSASSGSGNTIYF.

This chain connects TRBV19 to TRBJ1-2; no definite D call. This CDR3 is built from 12 residues. The germline V and J ends were trimmed by 2 bases and 8 bases, with 9 bases remaining between them. From germline, CDR1 is LNHDA and CDR2 SQIVND (reference sequence). Here the CDR3 reads CASSIRPGGYTF. In DNA, the CDR3 is TGTGCCAGTAGTATACGTCCGGGGGGCTACACCTTC.

The genes are TRBV30 and TRBJ2-1, with 9 bases that match TRBD2. CDR1 is GTSNPN and CDR2 is SVGIG in the germline V gene (reference sequence). The CDR3 loop spans 15 amino acids. Germline trimming cut 3 bases from V and 4 bases from J; bases unmatched to any gene: 7. The CDR3 bases are TGTGCCTGGAGCGCGGGACTAGCAGATTACAATGAGCAGTTCTTC. Protein: CAWSAGLADYNEQFF.